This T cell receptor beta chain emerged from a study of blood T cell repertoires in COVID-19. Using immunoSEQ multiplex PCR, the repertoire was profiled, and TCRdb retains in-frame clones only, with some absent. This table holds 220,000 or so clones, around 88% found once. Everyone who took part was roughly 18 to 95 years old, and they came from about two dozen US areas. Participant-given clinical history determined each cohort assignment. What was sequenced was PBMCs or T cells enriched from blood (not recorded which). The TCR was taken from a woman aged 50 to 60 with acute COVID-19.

Written as DNA, the CDR3 is TGTGCCAGTTGTTATTTCGGGACAGGGGGGTCTGGCTACACCTTC. Residues: CASCYFGTGGSGYTF. The chain joins TRBV28 to TRBJ1-2; 11 positions match TRBD1. The CDR3 has 15 amino acids. V was clipped by 9 bases and J by 7 bases; unmatched bases: 13. Germline assignment: CDR1 MDHEN and CDR2 SYDVKM.